These 22 T cell receptor beta chains came from one sample sequenced in a study of response to subunit inactivated influenza vaccine. TCRdb re-analysed the RT-PCR reads in MiXCR, keeping a single row per CDR3 protein. This sample has some 190,000 distinct CDR3 sequences, with over 13% found just once. Source: CD8+ T cells sorted from PBMCs, taken 5 to 6 days after vaccination. The receptors come from a man over 45 who received an inactivated influenza vaccine.

This clonotype was counted at least ten times. The chain couples TRBV12-3 or TRBV12-4 to TRBJ2-3; 8 bases match TRBD1. The J segment lost 4 bases and the V segment lost 3 bases, leaving 6 bases of the junction unmatched. This CDR3 is 15 amino acids long. The CDR3 sequence: CASSLRTGFADTQYF. As DNA, the CDR3 is TGTGCCAGCAGTTTGCGGACAGGGTTTGCAGATACGCAGTATTTT.

Many counts were recorded for this clonotype. The V and J genes are TRBV29-1 and TRBJ2-5; 7 bases are shared with TRBD2. V shed 2 bases and J 5 bases; nucleotides not matched to a gene: 11. Germline loops: CDR1 SQVTM, CDR2 ANQGSEA. The CDR3 length is 15 residues. CDR3 nucleotides: TGCAGCGTTGAAAGGGAGGGAATGGCCTGGGAGACCCAGTACTTC. Protein: CSVEREGMAWETQYF.

This clonotype has ten or more counts. The chain carries TRBV9 and TRBJ2-7; either TRBD1 or TRBD2 may supply D (5 bases each). V lost 3 bases and J 5 bases, leaving 18 bases between the germline ends. This CDR3 has 15 residues. Germline CDR1 and CDR2: SGDLS and YYNGEE. The CDR3 region is CASSDRTGHGNEQYF. CDR3 DNA sequence: TGTGCCAGCAGCGACCGGACGGGGCACGGGAACGAGCAGTACTTC.

V usage is TRBV6-2 or TRBV6-3 and J usage is TRBJ1-5; 8 positions match TRBD1. Germline lookup yields CDR1 MNHEY and CDR2 SVGEGT. The CDR3 is 14 amino acids. V gave up 6 bases and J gave up 7 bases; unmatched junction bases: 8. CDR3 in DNA: TGTGCCAGCAGCACGCAGGGGGCGGGCCAGCCCCAGCATTTT. Translation: CASSTQGAGQPQHF.

This chain links TRBV3-1 with TRBJ2-2; D is unresolved. The CDR3 consists of 17 residues. Germline CDR1 and CDR2: LGHDT and YNNKEL (reference sequence). V was shortened by 2 bases and J by 3 bases, with 16 bases between the two germline ends. The CDR3 here is CASSQNYYPVDTGELFF. The CDR3 DNA reads TGTGCCAGCAGCCAAAATTATTACCCGGTGGACACCGGGGAGCTGTTTTTT.

This clonotype was picked up a small number of times. The CDR3 DNA sequence: TGTGCCAGCAGCCAACTAGAGAACACAGATACGCAGTATTTT. Its translation: CASSQLENTDTQYF. The chain recombines TRBV12-3 or TRBV12-4 with TRBJ2-3; possible D gene TRBD2, 5 bases. The CDR3 is made up of 14 amino acids. V was pared by 6 bases and J by 2 bases, with 12 bases between.

The chain joins TRBV12-3 or TRBV12-4 to TRBJ1-2; D may be TRBD1 (6 bases). The CDR3 loop spans 15 amino acids. Trimming removed 6 bases from V and 2 bases from J, with 16 bases in between. The CDR3 protein is CASRVGGRGNYGYTF. Here the CDR3 DNA reads TGTGCCAGCAGAGTAGGAGGCAGGGGAAACTATGGCTACACCTTC.

This clonotype was seen more than once but under ten times. This chain joins TRBV15 and TRBJ2-7; no clear D. This CDR3 contains 14 residues. Germline-derived CDR1 and CDR2 are LNHNV and YYDKDF (reference sequence). With 0 bases removed from V and 5 bases from J, the gap between germline ends came to 11 bases. The CDR3 region is CATSREGSINEQYF. Written as DNA, the CDR3 is TGTGCCACCAGCAGAGAAGGGTCGATCAACGAGCAGTACTTC.

This clonotype was counted between two and nine times. J is TRBJ2-1 and V is TRBV13, with D unresolved. CDR1 is PRHDT, CDR2 FYEKMQ, per germline (reference sequence). There are 14 residues in the CDR3. The ends were cut back, 0 bases at V and 8 bases at J, with 11 bases in the middle. CDR3 nucleotide sequence: TGTGCCAGCAGCTTAGGCCTGGCTAGACATGAGCAGTTCTTC. This codes for CASSLGLARHEQFF.

This clonotype was observed many times. V is TRBV19 and J is TRBJ2-1; D is perhaps TRBD1 (6 bases). CDR3 length: 14 amino acids. Trimming took 6 bases from V and 4 from J, leaving 13 bases between them. CDR1 and CDR2 from the germline V gene are LNHDA and SQIVND (reference sequence). The CDR3 DNA reads as TGTGCCAGTAGCCATGCCGGGACATACAATGAGCAGTTCTTC. It encodes CASSHAGTYNEQFF. Using reference TRBV19 and TRBJ2-1 for the parts outside the CDR3, the full variable domain is DGGITQSPKYLFRKEGQNVTLSCEQNLNHDAMYWYRQDPGQGLRLIYYSQIVNDFQKGDIAEGYSVSREKKESFPLTVTSAQKNPTAFYLCASSHAGTYNEQFFGPGTRLTVL.

This clonotype was observed a handful of times. The rearrangement uses TRBV6-1 and TRBJ2-1; 8 bases map to TRBD1. Germline V lookup: CDR1 MNHNS, CDR2 SASEGT. The V and J ends lost 6 bases and 4 bases, in that order; junction bases with no gene match: 8. This CDR3 is 15 amino acids long. The CDR3 DNA sequence: TGTGCCAGCAGACGGGGACAGGCTGGGTACAATGAGCAGTTCTTC. Amino acid sequence: CASRRGQAGYNEQFF.

This clonotype was detected ten times or more. The chain joins TRBV7-9 to TRBJ2-7, with 8 bases aligning to TRBD1. The germline V gene has CDR1 SEHNR and CDR2 FQNEAQ (reference sequence). Trimming cost V 5 bases and J 3 bases; bases outside gene matches: 6. The CDR3 loop spans 14 amino acids. Written as DNA, the CDR3 is TGTGCCAGCAGCGCGGGACAGGAGGACTACGAGCAGTACTTC. It codes for CASSAGQEDYEQYF.

This chain joins TRBV7-9 and TRBJ2-7; weak D call: TRBD2 (5 bases). Per the germline V gene, CDR1 is SEHNR and CDR2 is FQNEAQ (reference sequence). The CDR3 totals 12 residues. V shed 5 bases and J shed 7 bases, with 12 bases lying between them. Written as DNA, the CDR3 is TGTGCCAGCAGCACAAGCCCGGGGGAGCAGTACTTC. It yields the protein CASSTSPGEQYF.

The chain carries TRBV27 and TRBJ2-1; D may correspond to TRBD1 or TRBD2 (5 bases each). This CDR3 is built from 14 residues. The germline V and J ends were trimmed by 5 bases and 6 bases, with 14 bases remaining between them. Germline assignment: CDR1 MNHEY and CDR2 SMNVEV (reference sequence). CDR3 in amino acids: CASSPWDASNEQFF. CDR3 bases: TGTGCCAGCAGTCCCTGGGACGCTAGCAATGAGCAGTTCTTC.

The chain is built from TRBV20-1 and TRBJ2-3, with a tentative D call TRBD2 (5 bases). In germline, CDR1 is DFQATT, CDR2 SNEGSKA (reference sequence). Trimming left V 3 bases short and J 8 bases short, with 9 bases between. CDR3 length equals 11 residues. For the CDR3, the DNA is TGCAGTGCTAGTAGCCGGGGTACGCAGTATTTT. It yields the protein CSASSRGTQYF.

The V and J genes are TRBV2 and TRBJ2-1, with 14 bases matching TRBD2. Germline values: CDR1 SNHLY, CDR2 FYNNEI. With 7 bases clipped from V and 8 bases from J, the junction kept 4 bases outside the gene matches. This CDR3 has 14 amino acids. The CDR3 DNA reads TGTGCCAGCAAGACTAGCGGGGGGGCATATGAGCAGTTCTTC. Amino acid sequence: CASKTSGGAYEQFF.

This clonotype was counted between two and nine times. The chain joins TRBV12-3 or TRBV12-4 to TRBJ2-5, with TRBD2 matching over 8 bases. V was pared by 5 bases and J by 2 bases, with 13 bases of the junction left unmatched. The CDR3 loop spans 17 amino acids. This chain's CDR3 is CASSHGTSYLWQETQYF. The CDR3, as DNA: TGTGCCAGCAGTCACGGGACTAGTTATCTCTGGCAAGAGACCCAGTACTTC.

The chain has TRBV19 and TRBJ2-1; the D gene is possibly TRBD2 (5 bases). The CDR3 contains 14 residues. The germline V gene encodes CDR1 LNHDA and CDR2 SQIVND (reference sequence). Deletions cut 5 bases from V and 2 bases from J, with 10 bases between. CDR3 protein: CASSFRTPYNEQFF. In nucleotides, the CDR3 is TGTGCCAGTAGTTTCCGGACTCCCTACAATGAGCAGTTCTTC.

The chain joins TRBV6-2 or TRBV6-3 to TRBJ2-1; D is possibly TRBD2 (6 bases). Trimming stripped 8 bases from V and 7 bases from J, with 6 bases between. CDR3 length: 10 amino acids. The germline gives CDR1 MNHEY, CDR2 SVGEGT. The CDR3 here is CASGLNEQFF. As DNA, the CDR3 is TGTGCCAGCGGACTAAATGAGCAGTTCTTC.

The chain joins TRBV5-1 to TRBJ2-1, with 7 nucleotides matching TRBD2. Germline CDR1 reads SGHRS; CDR2 reads YFSETQ. The CDR3 is made up of 16 amino acids. The junction had 7 bases not matched to a gene; V was cut back by 0 bases and J by 4 bases. CDR3 coding DNA: TGCGCCAGCAGCTTGGTTGCGGGGGATGGGTACAATGAGCAGTTCTTC. This translates into CASSLVAGDGYNEQFF.

This rearrangement joins TRBV28 to TRBJ1-1; possibly TRBD1 for D (6 bases). Deletions cut 7 bases from V and 1 base from J, with 16 bases between. This CDR3 contains 15 residues. Germline CDR1 and CDR2: MDHEN and SYDVKM. CDR3 region: CASTLGGRGNTEAFF. CDR3 bases: TGTGCCAGCACCCTCGGTGGCAGGGGGAACACTGAAGCTTTCTTT.

The sample holds many counts of this clonotype. This chain joins TRBV12-5 and TRBJ1-1; D perhaps matches TRBD1 (5 bases). The CDR3 length is 17 residues. V lost 2 bases, J lost 4 bases, and 20 bases lay in between. CDR1 is LGHNT, CDR2 FRNRAP, per germline. The CDR3 region has the DNA TGTGCTAGTGGTTTGTGGCAGGGAGGTTTGAGTGGCACTGAAGCTTTCTTT. Its translation is CASGLWQGGLSGTEAFF.